This entry lists 20 T cell receptor beta chains sequenced from one sample in a study of T cells after posttransplantation cyclophosphamide. TCRdb's copy holds only in-frame clones and misses some; the assay was immunoSEQ multiplex PCR. The sample lists 30,000 or so clones; under 95% were seen once. Cells defined as naive were viable CD3+CD4+ or CD3+CD8+ and CCR7+CD45RA+CD45RO-CD95-CD27+CD28+. What was sequenced was naive CD4+ T cells sorted from PBMCs. The receptors shown here come from a woman in her sixties in good health, CMV-negative, and a related stem cell transplant donor.

The chain is built from TRBV6-5 and TRBJ1-2; 9 positions match TRBD1. CDR1 and CDR2 from the germline V gene are MNHEY and SVGAGI. The CDR3 is 12 residues long. V lost 7 bases, J lost 8 bases, and 5 bases stayed unmatched. CDR3 DNA: TGTGCCAGCACACGACAGGGGGGCGGCTACACCTTC. It codes for CASTRQGGGYTF.

This chain uses TRBV5-1 with TRBJ2-1, with 11 bases matching TRBD2. The CDR3 spans 15 residues. V shed 0 bases and J 9 bases; nucleotides not matched to a gene: 5. Germline V gene data show CDR1 as SGHRS and CDR2 as YFSETQ. The CDR3 region has the DNA TGCGCCAGCAGCTTGGTTTGGGGGACTAGCGGTGAGCAGTTCTTC. It yields the protein CASSLVWGTSGEQFF.

The CDR3 sequence is CSARRGGSYEQYF. The CDR3 region has the DNA TGCAGCGCCAGGCGAGGGGGCTCCTACGAGCAGTACTTC. The chain links TRBV29-1 to TRBJ2-7; TRBD1 is a possible D gene (6 bases). Trimming removed 7 bases from V and 0 bases from J, with 13 bases in between. This CDR3 has 13 amino acids. The germline CDR1 and CDR2 sequences are SQVTM and ANQGSEA.

The V gene is TRBV5-6, the J gene TRBJ1-3, with D possibly matching TRBD1 (5 bases). Germline CDR1 reads SGHDT; CDR2 reads YYEEEE. V lost 4 bases and J 4 bases, leaving 15 bases between the germline ends. There are 15 residues in the CDR3. CDR3 amino acids: CASSRGRGEGNTIYF. Written as DNA, the CDR3 is TGTGCCAGCAGCCGGGGGAGGGGTGAAGGAAACACCATATATTTT.

This chain joins TRBV30 and TRBJ2-5, with TRBD1 as a possible D gene (7 bases). Per the germline V gene, CDR1 is GTSNPN and CDR2 is SVGIG (reference sequence). The CDR3 totals 13 residues. Trimming pared 0 bases from V and 7 bases from J, leaving 12 bases between. The CDR3 DNA is TGTGCCTGGAGTGTTCAGGGGGGAGGGACCCAGTACTTC. It translates to CAWSVQGGGTQYF.

The genes are TRBV27 and TRBJ1-1; D call uncertain. There are 14 residues in the CDR3. V shed 6 bases and J shed 7 bases, with 18 bases lying between them. Germline V lookup: CDR1 MNHEY, CDR2 SMNVEV (reference sequence). The CDR3 reads CASSRGGVAIEAFF. CDR3 DNA: TGTGCCAGCAGCCGAGGCGGTGTCGCCATTGAAGCTTTCTTT.

This clone was counted once. The chain recombines TRBV7-3 with TRBJ2-7, with D perhaps TRBD2 (5 bases). The CDR3 runs 13 residues. Germline values: CDR1 SGHTA, CDR2 FQGTGA. V lost 1 base, J lost 6 bases, and 10 bases lay in between. The CDR3 spells CASSLRTEGEQYF. The CDR3 DNA reads as TGTGCCAGCAGCTTAAGGACTGAAGGCGAGCAGTACTTC.

The chain joins TRBV27 to TRBJ2-2, with D hard to call. V lost 5 bases, J lost 5 bases, and 9 bases lay in between. This CDR3 comprises 13 residues. Germline loops: CDR1 MNHEY, CDR2 SMNVEV (reference sequence). CDR3 loop: CASSAISTGELFF. The CDR3 DNA is TGTGCCAGCAGTGCGATTAGTACCGGGGAGCTGTTTTTT.

The chain uses TRBV29-1 and TRBJ2-7, with TRBD2 as a possible D gene (6 bases). The CDR3 has 14 amino acids. The V gene's germline CDR1 is SQVTM and CDR2 ANQGSEA. V was shortened by 7 bases and J by 1 base, with 17 bases between the two germline ends. CDR3: CSAWEEWDSYEQYF. The DNA of the CDR3 is TGCAGCGCATGGGAGGAGTGGGATTCCTACGAGCAGTACTTC.

The gene calls are TRBV7-2 and TRBJ2-3; the match to TRBD2 covers 13 bases. The germline V gene has CDR1 SGHTA and CDR2 FQGNSA. This CDR3 has 16 amino acids. The trim removed 5 bases at V and 4 bases at J, leaving 6 bases unmatched. The CDR3 reads CASSPRTSGSPDTQYF. The CDR3 bases are TGTGCCAGCAGCCCCCGGACTAGCGGGAGTCCAGATACGCAGTATTTT.

The chain carries TRBV11-1 and TRBJ1-1; a possible D gene is TRBD1 (5 bases). Germline loops: CDR1 SGHAT, CDR2 FQDESV (reference sequence). There are 10 residues in the CDR3. Trimming removed 8 bases from V and 11 bases from J, with 12 bases in between. In DNA form, the CDR3 reads TGTGCCAGCGCCAAGGCAGGGGCTTTCTTT. Encoded protein: CASAKAGAFF.

This chain links TRBV11-2 with TRBJ1-1; 10 nucleotides line up with TRBD1. This CDR3 comprises 16 residues. Trimming removed 1 base from V and 4 bases from J; junction bases left unmatched: 6. Germline loops: CDR1 SGHAT, CDR2 FQNNGV. The CDR3 nucleotides are TGTGCCAGCAGCTTAGTTATTAGGACAGGGGGCACTGAAGCTTTCTTT. It specifies CASSLVIRTGGTEAFF.

The chain employs TRBV2 and TRBJ2-5; the D gene is possibly TRBD1 (5 bases). The end of the DNA fits TRBJ2-7 better, so the J call may be wrong. This CDR3 has 15 residues. Germline CDR1 is SNHLY and CDR2 is FYNNEI. This CDR3 is CASSEGLGKGYEQYF. The CDR3 DNA sequence: TGTGCCAGCAGTGAAGGGTTAGGGAAGGGGTACGAGCAGTACTTC.

The chain combines TRBV5-1 with TRBJ1-1; possibly TRBD1 for D (6 bases). Trimming removed 4 bases at V and 6 bases at J, with 13 bases between. Germline V CDR1 and CDR2: SGHRS, YFSETQ. CDR3 length equals 13 residues. CDR3 DNA: TGCGCCAGCAGCACAGGGATCCGCGCTGAAGCTTTCTTT. Translated, it gives CASSTGIRAEAFF.

CDR3 in amino acids: CASSGRGQGSYEQYF. The CDR3 DNA is TGTGCCAGCAGTGGGAGGGGACAGGGTTCCTACGAGCAGTACTTC. This chain uses TRBV2 with TRBJ2-7, with TRBD1 identical over 9 bases. Trimming cost V 4 bases and J 1 base; bases outside gene matches: 5. This CDR3 comprises 15 residues. The germline gives CDR1 SNHLY, CDR2 FYNNEI.

The gene calls are TRBV11-2 and TRBJ2-7; no firm D call. V dropped 6 bases and J dropped 2 bases, with 14 bases sitting between them. This CDR3 spans 14 amino acids. CDR1 and CDR2 from the germline V gene are SGHAT and FQNNGV. The DNA of the CDR3 is TGTGCCAGCAGTAAGACTGAATCTCCCTACGAGCAGTACTTC. Translated: CASSKTESPYEQYF.

The V and J genes are TRBV5-4 and TRBJ1-1; D gene unclear. V lost 0 bases to trimming and J lost 2 bases, with 14 bases between them. CDR3 size: 16 residues. Germline CDR1 is SGHNT and CDR2 is YYREEE (reference sequence). The CDR3 spells CASSLDVFRPNTEAFF. The CDR3 bases are TGTGCCAGCAGCTTGGACGTTTTCAGGCCCAACACTGAAGCTTTCTTT.

The chain carries TRBV5-4 and TRBJ2-1; D ambiguous. Trimming stripped 2 bases from V and 4 bases from J, with 7 bases between. CDR1 is SGHNT, CDR2 YYREEE, per germline (reference sequence). The CDR3 has 13 residues. CDR3 nucleotides: TGTGCCAGCAGCTTATATACATACAATGAGCAGTTCTTC. It codes for CASSLYTYNEQFF.

This chain joins TRBV9 and TRBJ2-1; a weak D match, TRBD1 (7 bases). The V gene lost 6 bases and the J gene lost 8 bases, with 15 bases spanning the gap. Germline CDR1 and CDR2: SGDLS and YYNGEE. This CDR3 contains 13 residues. CDR3 sequence (DNA): TGTGCCAGCACCCCCAGGGGGGTCGATGAGCAGTTCTTC. This translates into CASTPRGVDEQFF.

CDR3 coding DNA: TGTGCCAGCAGGATCGGGGGGGGAGGCGGATGGGGGGGCTACACCTTC. It translates to CASRIGGGGGWGGYTF. The rearrangement links TRBV7-2 to TRBJ1-2; D might be TRBD1 (5 bases). The CDR3 runs 16 residues. The germline CDR1 and CDR2 sequences are SGHTA and FQGNSA. V was shortened by 6 bases and J by 8 bases, with 25 bases between the two germline ends.